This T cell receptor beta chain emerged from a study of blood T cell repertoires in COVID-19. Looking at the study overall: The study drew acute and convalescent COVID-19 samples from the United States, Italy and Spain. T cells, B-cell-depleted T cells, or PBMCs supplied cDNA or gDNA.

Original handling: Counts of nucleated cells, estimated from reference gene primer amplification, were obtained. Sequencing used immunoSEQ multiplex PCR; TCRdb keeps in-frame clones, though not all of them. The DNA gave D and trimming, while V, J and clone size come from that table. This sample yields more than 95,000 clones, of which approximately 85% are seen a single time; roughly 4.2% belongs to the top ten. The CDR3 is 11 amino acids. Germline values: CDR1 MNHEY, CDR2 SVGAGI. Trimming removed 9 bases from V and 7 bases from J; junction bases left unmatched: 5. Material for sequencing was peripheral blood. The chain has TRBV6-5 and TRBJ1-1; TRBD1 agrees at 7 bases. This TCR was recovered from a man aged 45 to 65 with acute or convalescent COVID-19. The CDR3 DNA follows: TGTGCCAGTAGGGACAGAATTGAAGCTTTCTTT. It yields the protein CASRDRIEAFF.